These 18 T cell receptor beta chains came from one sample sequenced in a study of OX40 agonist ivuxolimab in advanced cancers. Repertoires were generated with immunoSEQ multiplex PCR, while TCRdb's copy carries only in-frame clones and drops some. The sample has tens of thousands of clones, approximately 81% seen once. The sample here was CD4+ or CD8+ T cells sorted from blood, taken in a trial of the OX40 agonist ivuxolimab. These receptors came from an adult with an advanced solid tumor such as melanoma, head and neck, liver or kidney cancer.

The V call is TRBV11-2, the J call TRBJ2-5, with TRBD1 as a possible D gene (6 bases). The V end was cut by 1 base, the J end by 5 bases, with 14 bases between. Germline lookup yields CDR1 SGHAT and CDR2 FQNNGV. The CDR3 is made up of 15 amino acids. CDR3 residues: CASSLGSRGLETQYF. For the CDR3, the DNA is TGTGCCAGCAGCTTAGGCAGCAGGGGTCTGGAGACCCAGTACTTC.

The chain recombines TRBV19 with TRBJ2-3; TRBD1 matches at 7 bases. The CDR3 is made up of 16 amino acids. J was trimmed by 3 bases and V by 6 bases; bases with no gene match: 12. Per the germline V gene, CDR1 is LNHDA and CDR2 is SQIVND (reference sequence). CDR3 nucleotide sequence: TGTGCCAGTAGCAACCTGGGACAGCTAATGACAGATACGCAGTATTTT. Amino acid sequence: CASSNLGQLMTDTQYF.

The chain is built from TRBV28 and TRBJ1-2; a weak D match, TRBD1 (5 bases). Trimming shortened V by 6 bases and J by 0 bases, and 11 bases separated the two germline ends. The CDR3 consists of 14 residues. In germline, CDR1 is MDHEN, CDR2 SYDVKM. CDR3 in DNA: TGTGCCAGCAGGTGGGACGAAGCTAACTATGGCTACACCTTC. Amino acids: CASRWDEANYGYTF.

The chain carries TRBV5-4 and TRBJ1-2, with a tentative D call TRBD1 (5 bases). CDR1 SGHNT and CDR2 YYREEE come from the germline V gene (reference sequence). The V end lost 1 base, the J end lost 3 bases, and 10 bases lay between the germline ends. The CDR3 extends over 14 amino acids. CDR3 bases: TGTGCCAGCAGCTTGCTAGGGGCGGACTATGGCTACACCTTC. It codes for CASSLLGADYGYTF. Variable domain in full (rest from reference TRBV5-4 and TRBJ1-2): ETGVTQSPTHLIKTRGQQVTLRCSSQSGHNTVSWYQQALGQGPQFIFQYYREEENGRGNFPPRFSGLQFPNYSSELNVNALELDDSALYLCASSLLGADYGYTFGSGTRLTVV.

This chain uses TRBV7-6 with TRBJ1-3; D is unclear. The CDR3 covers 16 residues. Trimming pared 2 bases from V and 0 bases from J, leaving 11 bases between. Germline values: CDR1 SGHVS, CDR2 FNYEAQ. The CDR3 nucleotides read TGTGCCAGCAGCTTAAGTGGCATGAACTCTGGAAACACCATATATTTT. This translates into CASSLSGMNSGNTIYF.

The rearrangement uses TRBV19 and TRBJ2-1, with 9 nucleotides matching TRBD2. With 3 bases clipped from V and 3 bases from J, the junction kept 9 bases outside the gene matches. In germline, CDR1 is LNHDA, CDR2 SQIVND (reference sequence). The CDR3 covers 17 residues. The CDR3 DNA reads TGTGCCAGTAGTATGGGGGAGCTAGCGGGGCTCTACAATGAGCAGTTCTTC. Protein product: CASSMGELAGLYNEQFF.

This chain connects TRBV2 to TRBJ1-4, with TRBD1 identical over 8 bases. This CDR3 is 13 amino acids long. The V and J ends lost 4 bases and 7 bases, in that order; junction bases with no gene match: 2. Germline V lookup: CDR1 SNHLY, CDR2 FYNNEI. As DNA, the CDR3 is TGTGCCAGCAGTGGGGGACAGGTTGAAAAACTGTTTTTT. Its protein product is CASSGGQVEKLFF.

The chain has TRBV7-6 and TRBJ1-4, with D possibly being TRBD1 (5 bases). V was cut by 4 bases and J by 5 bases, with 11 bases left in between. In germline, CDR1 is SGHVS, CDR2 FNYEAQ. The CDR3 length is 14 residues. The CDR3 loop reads CASSSGTANEKLFF. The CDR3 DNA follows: TGTGCCAGCAGCTCAGGGACGGCAAATGAAAAACTGTTTTTT.

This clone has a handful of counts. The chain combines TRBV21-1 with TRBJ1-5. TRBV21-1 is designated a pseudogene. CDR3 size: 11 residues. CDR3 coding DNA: TGTGCCAGCAGCAAACGTCGGCCCCAGCATTTT. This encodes CASSKRRPQHF.

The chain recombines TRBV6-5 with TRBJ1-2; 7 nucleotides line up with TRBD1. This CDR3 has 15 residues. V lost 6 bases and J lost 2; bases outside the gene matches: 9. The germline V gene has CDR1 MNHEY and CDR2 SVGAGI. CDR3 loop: CASSAGQVGNYGYTF. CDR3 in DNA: TGTGCCAGCAGCGCCGGACAGGTTGGGAACTATGGCTACACCTTC.

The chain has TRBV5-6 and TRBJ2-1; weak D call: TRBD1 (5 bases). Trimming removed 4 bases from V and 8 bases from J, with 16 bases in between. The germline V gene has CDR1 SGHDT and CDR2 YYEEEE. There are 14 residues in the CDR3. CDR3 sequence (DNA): TGTGCCAGCAGCCGCAGGGAAGCTGGGGATGAGCAGTTCTTC. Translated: CASSRREAGDEQFF.

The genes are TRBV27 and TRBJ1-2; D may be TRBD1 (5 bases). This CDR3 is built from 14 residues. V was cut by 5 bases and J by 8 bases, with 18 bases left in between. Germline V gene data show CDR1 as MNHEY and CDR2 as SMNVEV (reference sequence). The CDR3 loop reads CASSPGQGLGGYTF. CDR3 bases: TGTGCCAGCAGTCCAGGGCAGGGTCTAGGGGGCTACACCTTC.

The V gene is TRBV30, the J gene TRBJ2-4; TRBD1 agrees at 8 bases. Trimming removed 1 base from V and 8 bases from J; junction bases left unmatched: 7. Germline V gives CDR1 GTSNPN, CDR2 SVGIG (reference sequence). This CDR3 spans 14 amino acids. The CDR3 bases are TGTGCCTGGAGTGCCAAGACAGGGGAGGACATTCAGTACTTC. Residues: CAWSAKTGEDIQYF.

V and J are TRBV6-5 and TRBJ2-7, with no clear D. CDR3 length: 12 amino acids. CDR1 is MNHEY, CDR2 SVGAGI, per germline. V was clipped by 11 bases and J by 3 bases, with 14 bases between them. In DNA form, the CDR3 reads TGTGCCGCGCGGTCAGTCGGCTACGAGCAGTACGTC. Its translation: CAARSVGYEQYV.

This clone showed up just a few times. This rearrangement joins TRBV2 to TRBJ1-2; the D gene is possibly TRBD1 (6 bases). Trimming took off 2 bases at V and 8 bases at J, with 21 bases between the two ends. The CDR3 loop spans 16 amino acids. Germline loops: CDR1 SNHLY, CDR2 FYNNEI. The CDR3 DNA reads TGTGCCAGCAGTGAATCCCCTTTGGGGGCGGTCGGGGGCTACACCTTC. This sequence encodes CASSESPLGAVGGYTF.

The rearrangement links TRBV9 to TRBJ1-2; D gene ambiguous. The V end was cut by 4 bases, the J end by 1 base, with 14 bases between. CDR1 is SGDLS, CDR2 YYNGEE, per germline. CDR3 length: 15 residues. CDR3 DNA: TGTGCCAGCAGCCCTGGGGAAGGGTTTAACTATGGCTACACCTTC. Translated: CASSPGEGFNYGYTF.

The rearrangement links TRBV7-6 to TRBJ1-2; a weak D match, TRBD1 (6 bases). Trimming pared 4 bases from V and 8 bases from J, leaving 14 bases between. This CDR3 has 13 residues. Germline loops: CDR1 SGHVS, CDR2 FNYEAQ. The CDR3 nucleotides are TGTGCCAGCAGCTCGAGGGACAAAGAGGGCTACACCTTC. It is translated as CASSSRDKEGYTF.

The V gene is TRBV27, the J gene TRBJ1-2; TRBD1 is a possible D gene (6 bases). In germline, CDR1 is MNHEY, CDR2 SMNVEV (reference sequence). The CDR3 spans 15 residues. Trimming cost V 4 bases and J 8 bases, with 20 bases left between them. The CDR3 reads CASSSMTGFSMGYTF. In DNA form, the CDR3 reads TGTGCCAGCAGTTCAATGACAGGTTTTTCTATGGGCTACACCTTC.